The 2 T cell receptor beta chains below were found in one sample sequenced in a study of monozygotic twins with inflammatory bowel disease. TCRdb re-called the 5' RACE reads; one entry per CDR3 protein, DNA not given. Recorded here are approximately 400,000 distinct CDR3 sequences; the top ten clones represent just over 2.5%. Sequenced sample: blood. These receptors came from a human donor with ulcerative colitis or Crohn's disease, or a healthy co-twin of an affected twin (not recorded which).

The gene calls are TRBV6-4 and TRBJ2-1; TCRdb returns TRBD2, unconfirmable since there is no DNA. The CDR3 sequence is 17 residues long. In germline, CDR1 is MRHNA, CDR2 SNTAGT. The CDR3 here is CASSDYPVAGGNNEQFF.

The CDR3 sequence is CSASRPTSNYGYTF. This chain links TRBV20-1 with TRBJ1-2. Looked up from germline, CDR1 is DFQATT and CDR2 is SNEGSKA (reference sequence). This CDR3 region has 14 residues.